This T cell receptor beta chain was obtained from a study of shared clonotypes between healthy human individuals. The authors ran the assay at deep level. The method was immunoSEQ multiplex PCR; TCRdb's version includes in-frame clones alone and lacks a portion of them. In the table there are some 2,000,000 clones, about 94% of which are singletons. The CDR3 length is 16 residues. Germline CDR1 GTSNPN, CDR2 SVGIG (reference sequence). Trimming took 0 bases from V and 6 from J; bases not matched to a gene: 9. Study-wide points: Large depth notwithstanding, sorted-subset sequencing proved incomplete by rarefaction. Sampling included only blood; tissue repertoires likely differ.

To note about this clone: The antigen is unknown.

The receptor was derived from a man between 18 and 35 years old in good health. Sequenced material: naive CD4+ T cells sorted from blood. Subset reported: CD45RA+ positively selected. The chain links TRBV30 to TRBJ2-5; 11 bases are shared with TRBD2. The CDR3 nucleotides are TGTGCCTGGAGTGTCCCAGCTAGCGGGAGGTGGAAGACCCAGTACTTC. This translates into CAWSVPASGRWKTQYF.